This T cell receptor (beta chain) was captured in a study of regulatory T cells in long-lasting Graves disease. Indicated time point: newly diagnosed GD, antithyroid drugs for less than 3 months. Construction of the TCR library relied on RNA isolated from PBMCs. Investigators report Graves' disease was diagnosed under American Thyroid Association guidelines. As a group, patients came from one endocrinology department in Xi'an, China. Arm-PCR of CDR3 regions and iRepertoire HTBI primers were used to build TCR beta libraries. TCRdb reprocessed the multiplex PCR reads via MiXCR and lists one record per CDR3 protein. The sample includes about 440,000 distinct CDR3 sequences, about 16% of them seen just once. This clonotype was picked up a small number of times. Trimming took 6 bases from V and 6 from J, leaving 18 bases between them. The CDR3 totals 14 residues. Germline V CDR1 and CDR2: DFQATT, SNEGSKA (reference sequence).

This sample also appeared in a second study, on T cells in Graves' hyperthyroidism and ophthalmopathy. That paper states: First-round RT-PCR with HTBI primers amplified the TCR CDR3 region. Researchers found most expanded thyroid clonotypes above 0.001 in blood as well.

This sequence joins TRBV20-1 and TRBJ2-1; D remains ambiguous. The sequence was collected from a woman in her 30s with Graves disease. The sequences come from peripheral blood mononuclear cells (PBMCs), collected at new diagnosis, from a patient treated with antithyroid drugs. DNA of the CDR3: TGCAGTGCGGCCGGACCCACGACTTCCAATGAGCAGTTCTTC. Encoded protein: CSAAGPTTSNEQFF.